This T cell receptor beta chain was identified during a study of T cell responses to AZD1222 COVID-19 vaccine. Study-level findings and limits: Reportedly, close to half of spike-specific TCRs are directed against unmutated variant regions. CD4 TCRs linked to vaccination spanned spike, dominating at 160-218 and 743-854.

The table came from immunoSEQ multiplex PCR; TCRdb's copy has only in-frame clones and leaves some out. The sample lists 150,000 or so clones; over 75% were seen once. As regards this clone: Its target is not known.

The material was peripheral blood, obtained on day 0 of AZD1222 vaccination. The sequence was collected from an adult in good health.

The chain's CDR3 is CASSERTRLNTEAFF. CDR3 coding DNA: TGTGCCAGCAGTGAACGAACAAGGTTGAACACTGAAGCTTTCTTT. The rearrangement joins TRBV6-1 to TRBJ1-1; D not resolved. The germline V and J ends were trimmed by 2 bases and 0 bases, with 10 bases remaining between them. The CDR3 covers 15 residues. Germline values: CDR1 MNHNS, CDR2 SASEGT.